These 24 T cell receptor beta chains came from one sample sequenced in a study of blood T cell repertoires in COVID-19. Some clones are missing from TCRdb's copy, which holds only in-frame ones; the method was immunoSEQ multiplex PCR. The repertoire has 100,000 to 140,000 clones, about 80% of them found once; the top ten carry over 4%. Sequencing input: peripheral blood. These receptors all stem from a man between 65 and 85 years old with acute or convalescent COVID-19.

The V gene is TRBV6-5, the J gene TRBJ1-1; tentative D call: TRBD1 (6 bases). V lost 4 bases and J 5 bases, leaving 11 bases between the germline ends. CDR1 and CDR2 (germline): MNHEY, SVGAGI. This CDR3 is built from 13 residues. The DNA for the CDR3 is TGTGCCAGCAGTTTTCAGGGGTGGACTGAAGCTTTCTTT. It encodes CASSFQGWTEAFF.

To note about this clone: The sample contains more than one DNA sequence encoding this CDR3. The J gene is TRBJ1-4, the V gene TRBV6-5; the D gene is possibly TRBD1 (5 bases). The V end lost 0 bases, the J end lost 2 bases, and 7 bases lay between the germline ends. The CDR3 consists of 15 residues. Germline V lookup: CDR1 MNHEY, CDR2 SVGAGI. The CDR3 region has the DNA TGTGCCAGCAGTTACTCCGGGGGGACTAATGAAAAACTGTTTTTT. This translates into CASSYSGGTNEKLFF.

The genes are TRBV7-9 and TRBJ2-3, with D perhaps TRBD1 (5 bases). Deletions cut 3 bases from V and 3 bases from J, with 10 bases between. The CDR3 has 14 residues. CDR1 SEHNR and CDR2 FQNEAQ come from the germline V gene (reference sequence). This CDR3 reads CASSFDSRTDTQYF. The CDR3 region has the DNA TGTGCCAGCAGCTTTGACAGCCGGACAGATACGCAGTATTTT.

This chain connects TRBV7-6 to TRBJ1-2; 7 nucleotides line up with TRBD1. Trimming took 5 bases from V and 7 from J; bases not matched to a gene: 7. Germline CDR1 SGHVS, CDR2 FNYEAQ. The CDR3 is made up of 13 amino acids. CDR3 coding DNA: TGTGCCAGCAGCCCTACCGGGACAGTTGGCTACACCTTC. Residues: CASSPTGTVGYTF.

This chain connects TRBV7-9 to TRBJ2-6; 7 bases match TRBD1. V gave up 0 bases and J gave up 0 bases; unmatched junction bases: 2. CDR1 SEHNR and CDR2 FQNEAQ come from the germline V gene (reference sequence). The length of the CDR3 is 17 residues. CDR3 coding DNA: TGTGCCAGCAGCTTAGCGACAGGGCTCTCTGGGGCCAACGTCCTGACTTTC. Its protein product is CASSLATGLSGANVLTF. The full variable domain, with the rest looked up from reference TRBV7-9 and TRBJ2-6, is DTGVSQNPRHKITKRGQNVTFRCDPISEHNRLYWYRQTLGQGPEFLTYFQNEAQLEKSRLLSDRFSAERPKGSFSTLEIQRTEQGDSAMYLCASSLATGLSGANVLTFGAGSRLTVL.

Written as DNA, the CDR3 is TGTGCCAGCAGTGAATTTTGGACAGGCGGTGAAAAACTGTTTTTT. This sequence encodes CASSEFWTGGEKLFF. The chain uses TRBV25-1 and TRBJ1-4; 7 nucleotides agree with TRBD1. Losses at the gene ends were 1 base for V and 7 bases for J; bases not matched to a gene: 6. CDR1 and CDR2 (germline): MGHDK, SYGVNS. The CDR3 loop spans 15 amino acids.

J is TRBJ2-3 and V is TRBV7-6; a weak D match, TRBD2 (7 bases). The V end was cut by 1 base, the J end by 2 bases, with 13 bases between. The length of the CDR3 is 16 residues. The germline V gene encodes CDR1 SGHVS and CDR2 FNYEAQ. DNA of the CDR3: TGTGCCAGCAGCTTAGGGGCGGCGGGGGCCACAGATACGCAGTATTTT. Its translation is CASSLGAAGATDTQYF.

V is TRBV10-2 and J is TRBJ2-5; 15 bases agree with TRBD2. The length of the CDR3 is 15 residues. The V segment lost 8 bases and the J segment 4 bases; nucleotides outside the gene matches: 5. Germline lookup yields CDR1 WSHSY and CDR2 SAAADI. This chain's CDR3 is CASLGLAGGLETQYF. CDR3 nucleotides: TGCGCCAGCCTCGGACTAGCGGGGGGGTTAGAGACCCAGTACTTC.

The chain is built from TRBV5-8 and TRBJ2-1; 10 nucleotides agree with TRBD1. V trimming: 4 bases; J trimming: 9 bases; junction bases outside the gene matches: 10. This CDR3 spans 15 amino acids. Per the germline V gene, CDR1 is SGHTS and CDR2 is YDEGEE. DNA for the CDR3: TGTGCCAGCAGCCCTGGGACAGGGGCCATTTTTGAGCAGTTCTTC. Translation: CASSPGTGAIFEQFF.

This chain links TRBV12-3 or TRBV12-4 with TRBJ2-7; no definite D call. The CDR3 covers 13 residues. Trimming cost V 1 base and J 6 bases, with 10 bases left between them. The CDR3 protein is CASSLGGQAEQYF. CDR3 nucleotide sequence: TGTGCCAGCAGTTTAGGTGGGCAGGCCGAGCAGTACTTC.

This sequence joins TRBV6-5 and TRBJ1-3, with D perhaps TRBD1 (5 bases). The CDR3 consists of 13 residues. CDR1 is MNHEY and CDR2 is SVGAGI in the germline V gene. V lost 9 bases and J 0 bases, leaving 9 bases between the germline ends. As DNA, the CDR3 is TGTGCCAGTCAAAGGGGCTCTGGAAACACCATATATTTT. It encodes CASQRGSGNTIYF.

The chain couples TRBV6-5 to TRBJ2-2, with TRBD1 matching 10 bases. This CDR3 spans 14 amino acids. V shed 7 bases and J 6 bases; nucleotides not matched to a gene: 5. Germline loops: CDR1 MNHEY, CDR2 SVGAGI. This chain's CDR3 is CASTGQGGSGELFF. The CDR3 DNA sequence: TGTGCCAGCACAGGACAGGGGGGGTCCGGGGAGCTGTTTTTT.

Only a few counts were recorded for this clone. The chain couples TRBV18 to TRBJ1-5, with D unresolved. V lost 5 bases, J lost 4 bases, and 24 bases lay in between. This CDR3 is 18 amino acids long. From germline, CDR1 is KGHSH and CDR2 LQKENI. The CDR3 loop reads CASSSGRRTAFANQPQHF. The CDR3 DNA follows: TGTGCCAGCTCATCAGGCCGAAGGACTGCCTTCGCGAATCAGCCCCAGCATTTT. The full variable domain, in which reference TRBV18 and TRBJ1-5 provide the parts outside the CDR3, is NAGVMQNPRHLVRRRGQEARLRCSPMKGHSHVYWYRQLPEEGLKFMVYLQKENIIDESGMPKERFSAEFPKEGPSILRIQQVVRGDSAAYFCASSSGRRTAFANQPQHFGDGTRLSIL.

V is TRBV6-5 and J is TRBJ2-7; 10 nucleotides line up with TRBD2. The trim removed 8 bases at V and 2 bases at J, leaving 9 bases unmatched. Per the germline V gene, CDR1 is MNHEY and CDR2 is SVGAGI. The CDR3 sequence is 15 residues long. The DNA of the CDR3 is TGTGCCAGCCGAAGGGGGACTAGCGAAACCTACGAGCAGTACTTC. It encodes CASRRGTSETYEQYF.

The chain couples TRBV6-5 to TRBJ1-2; 8 bases fit TRBD1. Germline CDR1 and CDR2: MNHEY and SVGAGI. With 0 bases clipped from V and 3 bases from J, the junction kept 3 bases outside the gene matches. The CDR3 totals 15 residues. CDR3 loop: CASSYSPTGDYGYTF. The CDR3, as DNA: TGTGCCAGCAGTTACTCGCCGACAGGGGACTATGGCTACACCTTC.

V gene TRBV7-3 combines with J gene TRBJ2-2, with 7 nucleotides matching TRBD1. The CDR3 sequence is 18 residues long. The junction had 12 bases not matched to a gene; V was cut back by 5 bases and J by 0 bases. CDR1 and CDR2 (germline): SGHTA, FQGTGA. CDR3 protein: CASSPRGRGYANTGELFF. CDR3 sequence (DNA): TGTGCCAGCAGCCCAAGGGGCAGGGGGTACGCGAACACCGGGGAGCTGTTTTTT.

The V gene is TRBV6-5, the J gene TRBJ1-1; 7 bases match TRBD1. The CDR3 is made up of 14 amino acids. Germline trimming cut 8 bases from V and 0 bases from J; bases unmatched to any gene: 6. Germline loops: CDR1 MNHEY, CDR2 SVGAGI. The CDR3 nucleotides read TGTGCCAGCGTGCCCGGGACAGTGAACACTGAAGCTTTCTTT. Translating it yields CASVPGTVNTEAFF.

This chain joins TRBV12-3 or TRBV12-4 and TRBJ1-4, with a possible D match to TRBD1 (6 bases). The CDR3 has 11 amino acids. V was cut by 5 bases and J by 13 bases, with 11 bases left in between. The CDR3 protein is CASSQDRPLFF. The CDR3 DNA sequence: TGTGCCAGCAGTCAGGACAGACCACTGTTTTTT.

A single count supports this clone. The gene calls are TRBV23-1 and TRBJ1-4; 10 bases fit TRBD1. TRBV23-1 is reported as an ORF; its role is uncertain. This CDR3 comprises 18 residues. Germline trimming cut 0 bases from V and 3 bases from J; bases unmatched to any gene: 7. Written as DNA, the CDR3 is TGCGCCAGCAGTCAATCCCGGGACAGGGGAAATCCTAATGAAAAACTGTTTTTT. This encodes CASSQSRDRGNPNEKLFF.

This rearrangement joins TRBV14 to TRBJ2-7; D perhaps matches TRBD2 (6 bases). The CDR3 has 16 amino acids. V was shortened by 0 bases and J by 1 base, with 13 bases between the two germline ends. Germline loops: CDR1 SGHDN, CDR2 FVKESK. CDR3 coding DNA: TGTGCCAGCAGCCAAGATGAGCTACGGGGGTCCTACGAGCAGTACTTC. It is translated as CASSQDELRGSYEQYF.

The chain links TRBV9 to TRBJ1-1, with D possibly TRBD1 on 6 matching bases. Looked up from germline, CDR1 is SGDLS and CDR2 is YYNGEE. The V and J ends lost 1 base and 4 bases respectively, with 11 bases between them. This CDR3 has 14 residues. The CDR3 spells CASSVIQGPTEAFF. The CDR3 bases are TGTGCCAGCAGCGTAATACAGGGACCCACTGAAGCTTTCTTT.

The V and J genes are TRBV3-1 (or the pseudogene TRBV3-2) and TRBJ2-2; 14 positions agree with TRBD2. The CDR3 length is 19 residues. The germline gives CDR1 LGHDT, CDR2 YNNKEL (reference sequence). The junction had 11 bases not matched to a gene; V was cut back by 4 bases and J by 4 bases. The CDR3 DNA sequence: TGTGCCAGCAGCCCGCGACTAGCGGGGGGGCCGCGTGTCACCGGGGAGCTGTTTTTT. This sequence encodes CASSPRLAGGPRVTGELFF.

The rearrangement joins TRBV7-8 to TRBJ1-2; the match to TRBD1 covers 9 bases. Germline CDR1 SGHVS, CDR2 FQNEAQ. Trimming at V came to 5 bases and at J to 1 base, leaving 8 bases not matched to a gene. The CDR3 contains 16 residues. CDR3 sequence (DNA): TGTGCCAGCAGCGCCGACAGGGGGGCTCTTAACTATGGCTACACCTTC. This translates into CASSADRGALNYGYTF.

The CDR3 protein is CATQLSGLAGETQYF. The DNA of the CDR3 is TGTGCCACGCAATTATCCGGACTAGCGGGGGAGACCCAGTACTTC. This chain links TRBV24-1 with TRBJ2-5; TRBD2 matches at 12 bases. CDR1 KGHDR and CDR2 SFDVKD come from the germline V gene. The V and J ends lost 10 bases and 5 bases, in that order; junction bases with no gene match: 10. This CDR3 has 15 amino acids.